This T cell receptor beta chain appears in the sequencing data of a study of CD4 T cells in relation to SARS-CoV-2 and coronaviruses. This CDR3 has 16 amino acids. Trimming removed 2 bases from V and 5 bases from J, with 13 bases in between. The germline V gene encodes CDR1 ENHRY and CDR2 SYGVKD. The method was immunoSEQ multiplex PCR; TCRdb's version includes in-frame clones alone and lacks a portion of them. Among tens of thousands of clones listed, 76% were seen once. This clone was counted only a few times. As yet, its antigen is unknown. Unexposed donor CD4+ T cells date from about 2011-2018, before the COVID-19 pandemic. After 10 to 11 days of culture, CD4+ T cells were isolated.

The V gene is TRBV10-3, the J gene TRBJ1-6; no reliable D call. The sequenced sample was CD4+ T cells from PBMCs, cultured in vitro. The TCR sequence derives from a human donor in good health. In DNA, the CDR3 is TGTGCCATCAGTGAGCAGTTTCGGGGTGATAATTCACCCCTCCACTTT. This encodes CAISEQFRGDNSPLHF.